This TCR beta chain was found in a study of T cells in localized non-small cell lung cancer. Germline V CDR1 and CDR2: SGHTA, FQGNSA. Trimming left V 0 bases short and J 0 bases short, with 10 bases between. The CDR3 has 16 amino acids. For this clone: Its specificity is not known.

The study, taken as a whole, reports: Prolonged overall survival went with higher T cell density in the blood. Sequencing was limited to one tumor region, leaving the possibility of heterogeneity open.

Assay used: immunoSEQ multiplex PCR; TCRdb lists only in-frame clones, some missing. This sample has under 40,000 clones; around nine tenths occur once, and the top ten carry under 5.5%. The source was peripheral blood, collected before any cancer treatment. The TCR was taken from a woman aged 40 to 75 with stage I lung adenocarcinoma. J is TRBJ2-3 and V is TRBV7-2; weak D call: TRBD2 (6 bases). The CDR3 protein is CASSLAARGSTDTQYF. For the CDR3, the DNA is TGTGCCAGCAGCTTAGCCGCGCGGGGAAGCACAGATACGCAGTATTTT.